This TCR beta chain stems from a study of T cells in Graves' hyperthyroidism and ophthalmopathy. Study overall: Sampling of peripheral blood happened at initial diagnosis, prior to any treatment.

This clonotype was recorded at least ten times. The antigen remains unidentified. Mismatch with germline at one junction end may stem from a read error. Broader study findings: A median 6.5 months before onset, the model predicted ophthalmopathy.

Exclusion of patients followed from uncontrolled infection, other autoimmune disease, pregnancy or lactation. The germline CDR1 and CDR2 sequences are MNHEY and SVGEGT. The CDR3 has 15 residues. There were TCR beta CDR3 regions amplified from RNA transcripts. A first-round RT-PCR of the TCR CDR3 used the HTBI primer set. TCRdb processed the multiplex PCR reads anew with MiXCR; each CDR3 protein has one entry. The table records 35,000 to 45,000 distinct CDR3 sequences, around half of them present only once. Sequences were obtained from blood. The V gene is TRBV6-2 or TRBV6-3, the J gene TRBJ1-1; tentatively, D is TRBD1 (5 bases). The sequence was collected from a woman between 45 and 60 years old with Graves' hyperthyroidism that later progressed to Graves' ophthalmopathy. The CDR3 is CASNYGGTQNTEAFF. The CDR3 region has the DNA TGTGCCAGCAATTACGGTGGGACCCAGAACACTGAAGCTTTCTTT.